The present T cell receptor (beta chain) was sequenced within a study of control samples from healthy donors and cancer patients. This table comes from immunoSEQ multiplex PCR, and its TCRdb copy is limited to in-frame clones, with some not included. This sample has about 72,000 clones, with around 92% found just once. This clonotype was obtained from a woman in her sixties in good health. The specimen sequenced was blood.

The CDR3 protein is CASSTISGGGVAQPQHF. CDR3 nucleotides: TGTGCCAGTAGTACCATCTCCGGGGGAGGGGTTGCTCAGCCCCAGCATTTT. The chain couples TRBV19 to TRBJ1-5; perhaps TRBD1 as D (5 bases). V shed 4 bases and J shed 6 bases, with 22 bases lying between them. The CDR3 length is 17 residues. Germline CDR1 LNHDA, CDR2 SQIVND (reference sequence).